Shown below are 15 T cell receptor beta chains from a single sample sequenced in a study of shared clonotypes between healthy human individuals. Assay used: immunoSEQ multiplex PCR; TCRdb lists only in-frame clones, some missing. The profile covers some 2.1 million clones, with 85% to 95% appearing a single time and roughly 0.13% taken by the ten largest. The material sequenced was naive CD4+ T cells sorted from blood. Documented subset: CD45RA+ positively selected. The receptors were gathered from a man aged 18 to 35 in good health.

J is TRBJ1-2 and V is TRBV7-4; D gene ambiguous. V dropped 1 base and J dropped 5 bases, with 14 bases sitting between them. From germline, CDR1 is SGHVT and CDR2 SQSDAQ. CDR3 length equals 15 residues. The CDR3 sequence: CASSLDGPDLYGYTF. The CDR3, as DNA: TGTGCCAGCAGCTTAGACGGGCCAGATCTATATGGCTACACCTTC.

V gene TRBV30 combines with J gene TRBJ1-2; D is perhaps TRBD1 (5 bases). CDR1 and CDR2 (germline): GTSNPN, SVGIG (reference sequence). This CDR3 is 13 amino acids long. The CDR3, as DNA: TGTGCTGGGACCTATAACTTCCCCGGAGGCTACACCTTC. It specifies CAGTYNFPGGYTF. The complete variable domain, with remaining parts taken from reference TRBV30 and TRBJ1-2, reads SQTIHQWPATLVQPVGSPLSLECTVEGTSNPNLYWYRQAAGRGLQLLFYSVGIGQISSEVPQNLSASRPQDRQFILSSKKLLLSDSGFYLCAGTYNFPGGYTFGSGTRLTVV.

Points on this clone: At the DNA level, this CDR3 is encoded by other sequences in the same sample as well. V and J are TRBV5-4 and TRBJ2-1, with D perhaps matching TRBD2 (5 bases). Germline V gives CDR1 SGHNT, CDR2 YYREEE (reference sequence). The length of the CDR3 is 15 residues. V lost 4 bases and J lost 0, with 11 bases in between. DNA for the CDR3: TGTGCCAGCAGCCTGAGCGGTTCCTCCTACAATGAGCAGTTCTTC. This encodes CASSLSGSSYNEQFF. The variable domain in full, completed from reference TRBV5-4 and TRBJ2-1, reads ETGVTQSPTHLIKTRGQQVTLRCSSQSGHNTVSWYQQALGQGPQFIFQYYREEENGRGNFPPRFSGLQFPNYSSELNVNALELDDSALYLCASSLSGSSYNEQFFGPGTRLTVL.

On this clone itself: This specimen includes other DNA sequences encoding the same CDR3. The V and J genes are TRBV27 and TRBJ2-5; TRBD1 matches 9 bases. The CDR3 is 14 residues long. Trimming at V came to 5 bases and at J to 4 bases, leaving 5 bases not matched to a gene. Germline CDR1 reads MNHEY; CDR2 reads SMNVEV (reference sequence). In DNA form, the CDR3 reads TGTGCCAGCAGTCCGGGACAGGGTCGAGAGACCCAGTACTTC. It encodes CASSPGQGRETQYF.

This clone was seen a single time. V and J are TRBV6-1 and TRBJ1-6, with D maybe TRBD1 (6 bases). In germline, CDR1 is MNHNS, CDR2 SASEGT. Trimming removed 4 bases from V and 7 bases from J, with 14 bases in between. This CDR3 region has 15 residues. The CDR3 nucleotides are TGTGCCAGCAGTGCTGGGGGCGCCCGGAATTCACCCCTCCACTTT. Translation: CASSAGGARNSPLHF.

Concerning this clone itself: The same CDR3 also results from other DNA sequences found in this sample. This rearrangement joins TRBV2 to TRBJ1-2; no definite D call. Trimming left V 5 bases short and J 2 bases short, with 9 bases between. The CDR3 consists of 13 residues. Germline assignment: CDR1 SNHLY and CDR2 FYNNEI. CDR3 nucleotide sequence: TGTGCCAGCAGTTTGGGCCTCAACTATGGCTACACCTTC. Its protein product is CASSLGLNYGYTF.

About this clone itself: With a much larger clone just one base away, this may be a read error. The chain couples TRBV30 to TRBJ2-2; the match to TRBD2 covers 7 bases. Germline V lookup: CDR1 GTSNPN, CDR2 SVGIG (reference sequence). The CDR3 is 14 amino acids. CDR3 protein: CARAQMGGPGEPFF. CDR3 nucleotide sequence: TGTGCTCGGGCGCAAATGGGAGGGCCCGGGGAGCCGTTTTTT.

The J gene is TRBJ1-1, the V gene TRBV28; D not certain. The V gene lost 5 bases and the J gene lost 6 bases, with 19 bases spanning the gap. Germline V lookup: CDR1 MDHEN, CDR2 SYDVKM. The CDR3 extends over 15 amino acids. CDR3: CASSPTTTTRPEAFF. CDR3 in DNA: TGTGCCAGCAGTCCGACCACAACTACCCGACCTGAAGCTTTCTTT.

On this clone itself: Other DNA sequences of this sample code for an identical CDR3. The rearrangement joins TRBV5-1 to TRBJ2-1; 8 bases agree with TRBD2. This CDR3 has 15 residues. V gave up 2 bases and J gave up 0 bases; unmatched junction bases: 1. Germline V gene data show CDR1 as SGHRS and CDR2 as YFSETQ. The CDR3: CASSFGTSSYNEQFF. The CDR3 nucleotides read TGCGCCAGCAGCTTCGGGACTAGCTCCTACAATGAGCAGTTCTTC.

The chain is built from TRBV6-1 and TRBJ1-5; D uncertain. The CDR3 runs to 15 residues. Germline values: CDR1 MNHNS, CDR2 SASEGT. V lost 6 bases and J lost 0, with 12 bases in between. The CDR3 DNA reads as TGTGCCAGCAGCGGCGGGTACCATAGCAATCAGCCCCAGCATTTT. Its translation: CASSGGYHSNQPQHF.

This chain joins TRBV11-2 and TRBJ1-4; D call uncertain. V lost 5 bases to trimming and J lost 4 bases, with 11 bases between them. Germline V gene sequence: CDR1 SGHAT, CDR2 FQNNGV. The CDR3 contains 14 residues. In nucleotides, the CDR3 is TGTGCCAGCAGCCAAGGGTCCGGTAATGAAAAACTGTTTTTT. Amino acids: CASSQGSGNEKLFF. Complete variable domain (other parts from reference TRBV11-2 and TRBJ1-4): EAGVAQSPRYKIIEKRQSVAFWCNPISGHATLYWYQQILGQGPKLLIQFQNNGVVDDSQLPKDRFSAERLKGVDSTLKIQPAKLEDSAVYLCASSQGSGNEKLFFGSGTQLSVL.

This clone was observed a single time. This chain links TRBV6-5 with TRBJ1-5; D is undetermined. CDR1 and CDR2 from the germline V gene are MNHEY and SVGAGI. The V end was cut by 6 bases, the J end by 0 bases, with 12 bases between. The CDR3 totals 15 residues. CDR3 region: CASSLSALSNQPQHF. CDR3 sequence (DNA): TGTGCCAGCAGCCTCTCCGCCCTTAGCAATCAGCCCCAGCATTTT.

The chain recombines TRBV6-6 with TRBJ1-4; D not certain. CDR1 MNHNY and CDR2 SVGAGI come from the germline V gene (reference sequence). The V end was cut by 7 bases, the J end by 5 bases, with 14 bases between. The CDR3 is 14 amino acids. The CDR3, as DNA: TGTGCCAGCACCTCGTACTCCGGGAATGAAAAACTGTTTTTT. Its protein is CASTSYSGNEKLFF.

This clone was observed once. The sample has other DNA sequences that encode this CDR3 too. The chain links TRBV7-2 to TRBJ1-2; TRBD1 might be the D (5 bases). Trimming removed 2 bases at V and 1 base at J, with 8 bases between. There are 14 residues in the CDR3. Per germline, CDR1 SGHTA and CDR2 FQGNSA. CDR3 DNA: TGTGCCAGCAGCTTATCCCAGGGTAACTATGGCTACACCTTC. Translation: CASSLSQGNYGYTF.

This clone was seen only once. The rearrangement links TRBV18 to TRBJ1-2; D ambiguous. The V gene lost 5 bases and the J gene lost 8 bases, with 15 bases spanning the gap. This CDR3 is built from 13 residues. The germline V gene has CDR1 KGHSH and CDR2 LQKENI. This CDR3 is CASSDNGRGGYTF. In nucleotides, the CDR3 is TGTGCCAGCTCAGATAACGGCCGAGGAGGCTACACCTTC. The full variable domain, completed using reference TRBV18 and TRBJ1-2, is NAGVMQNPRHLVRRRGQEARLRCSPMKGHSHVYWYRQLPEEGLKFMVYLQKENIIDESGMPKERFSAEFPKEGPSILRIQQVVRGDSAAYFCASSDNGRGGYTFGSGTRLTVV.